A single sample is the source of the 13 T cell receptor beta chains below, sequenced in a study of cytotoxic CD8 clonotypes in ibrutinib-treated CLL. Libraries were prepared by immunoSEQ multiplex PCR; TCRdb keeps only in-frame clonotypes and omits some of them. Here the sample spans 150,000 to 200,000 clones, under 85% being singletons. This specimen was PBMCs, taken after 24 months of ibrutinib treatment. These receptors came from a human donor with chronic lymphocytic leukemia.

This clone has only a few counts. V usage is TRBV19 and J usage is TRBJ2-2, with 9 bases identical to TRBD1. Trimming took 3 bases from V and 5 from J; bases not matched to a gene: 7. Germline V lookup: CDR1 LNHDA, CDR2 SQIVND (reference sequence). The CDR3 totals 16 residues. CDR3 region: CASSIGGQGRTGELFF. The CDR3 nucleotides read TGTGCCAGTAGTATTGGGGGACAGGGTAGGACCGGGGAGCTGTTTTTT.

This sequence joins TRBV6-5 and TRBJ1-2; 8 nucleotides match TRBD1. Trimming removed 5 bases from V and 5 bases from J; junction bases left unmatched: 10. From germline, CDR1 is MNHEY and CDR2 SVGAGI. The CDR3 runs 15 residues. CDR3 protein: CASSQTGTGNYGYTF. In DNA form, the CDR3 reads TGTGCCAGCAGTCAGACCGGGACAGGCAATTATGGCTACACCTTC.

This chain links TRBV28 with TRBJ1-4; TRBD1 agrees at 9 bases. CDR3 length equals 15 residues. Germline V gene data show CDR1 as MDHEN and CDR2 as SYDVKM. V dropped 7 bases and J dropped 7; count of bases not matched to a gene: 10. CDR3 in amino acids: CASMAWGQGGEKLFF. The CDR3 coding sequence is TGTGCCAGCATGGCATGGGGACAGGGCGGTGAAAAACTGTTTTTT.

The chain joins TRBV11-2 to TRBJ1-1; 10 nucleotides align to TRBD1. J lost 5 bases, V lost 5 bases, and 8 bases had no gene match. The CDR3 is made up of 15 amino acids. Germline V gene sequence: CDR1 SGHAT, CDR2 FQNNGV. The CDR3 region has the DNA TGTGCCAGCAGCACGCGACAGGGGGCGAGAACTGAAGCTTTCTTT. It is translated as CASSTRQGARTEAFF. The full variable domain, its missing parts supplied by reference TRBV11-2 and TRBJ1-1, is EAGVAQSPRYKIIEKRQSVAFWCNPISGHATLYWYQQILGQGPKLLIQFQNNGVVDDSQLPKDRFSAERLKGVDSTLKIQPAKLEDSAVYLCASSTRQGARTEAFFGQGTRLTVV.

The J gene is TRBJ1-2, the V gene TRBV27, with D perhaps TRBD1 (5 bases). There are 13 residues in the CDR3. The ends were cut back, 5 bases at V and 4 bases at J, with 11 bases in the middle. Germline-derived CDR1 and CDR2 are MNHEY and SMNVEV (reference sequence). Here the CDR3 DNA reads TGTGCCAGCAGTCGAAATGGGGCCTATGGCTACACCTTC. Amino acids: CASSRNGAYGYTF.

The rearrangement joins TRBV27 to TRBJ2-7; 7 positions agree with TRBD1. With V trimmed by 3 bases and J by 4 bases, 15 bases remained unmatched. The CDR3 is 17 residues long. Germline lookup yields CDR1 MNHEY and CDR2 SMNVEV (reference sequence). CDR3 in amino acids: CASSFPGQIIPFYEQYF. The CDR3 DNA is TGTGCCAGCAGTTTCCCGGGACAGATCATACCCTTTTACGAGCAGTACTTC.

This clone was observed a few times. The chain carries TRBV7-2 and TRBJ1-4, with a possible D match to TRBD1 (5 bases). Germline V gene data show CDR1 as SGHTA and CDR2 as FQGNSA. The CDR3 has 14 amino acids. The ends were cut back, 5 bases at V and 11 bases at J, with 18 bases in the middle. CDR3 residues: CASSARQTVGKLFF. As DNA, the CDR3 is TGTGCCAGCAGCGCACGACAGACGGTTGGGAAACTGTTTTTT.

CDR3 in amino acids: CASSQDRWAGDGYTF. CDR3 in DNA: TGTGCCAGCAGCCAAGACCGGTGGGCAGGGGATGGCTACACCTTC. This sequence joins TRBV4-2 and TRBJ1-2, with a tentative D call TRBD1 (6 bases). The CDR3 length is 15 residues. The germline V and J ends were trimmed by 0 bases and 6 bases, with 14 bases remaining between them. Germline lookup yields CDR1 LGHNA and CDR2 YNFKEQ.

The chain has TRBV9 and TRBJ2-2, with D tentatively TRBD1 or TRBD2 (5 bases each). The CDR3 is made up of 17 amino acids. V was trimmed by 4 bases and J by 1 base, leaving 17 bases between them. Germline V gene data show CDR1 as SGDLS and CDR2 as YYNGEE. CDR3 sequence: CASSLRGTAENTGELFF. CDR3 in DNA: TGTGCCAGCAGCCTTAGAGGGACCGCGGAGAACACCGGGGAGCTGTTTTTT.

The chain couples TRBV19 to TRBJ1-1; unclear D gene. The ends were cut back, 5 bases at V and 5 bases at J, with 12 bases in the middle. This CDR3 comprises 13 residues. Germline CDR1 and CDR2: LNHDA and SQIVND (reference sequence). CDR3 protein: CASSPPGDTEAFF. The DNA for the CDR3 is TGTGCCAGTAGTCCCCCGGGCGATACTGAAGCTTTCTTT. The full variable domain, rest sourced from reference TRBV19 and TRBJ1-1, is DGGITQSPKYLFRKEGQNVTLSCEQNLNHDAMYWYRQDPGQGLRLIYYSQIVNDFQKGDIAEGYSVSREKKESFPLTVTSAQKNPTAFYLCASSPPGDTEAFFGQGTRLTVV.

This clone was detected only a few times. V and J are TRBV11-2 and TRBJ1-1; D is uncertain. V was shortened by 0 bases and J by 0 bases, with 14 bases between the two germline ends. The CDR3 spans 17 residues. The germline V gene has CDR1 SGHAT and CDR2 FQNNGV. The CDR3, as DNA: TGTGCCAGCAGCTTAGAATCGATAGCGGGAGTGAACACTGAAGCTTTCTTT. Its translation: CASSLESIAGVNTEAFF.

The gene calls are TRBV28 and TRBJ1-5, with a tentative D call TRBD1 (5 bases). V lost 0 bases and J lost 0, with 18 bases in between. The length of the CDR3 is 19 residues. The germline V gene has CDR1 MDHEN and CDR2 SYDVKM. The CDR3 spells CASSLWSFRTKGSNQPQHF. DNA of the CDR3: TGTGCCAGCAGTTTATGGTCTTTCAGGACAAAGGGTAGCAATCAGCCCCAGCATTTT.

The rearrangement links TRBV7-2 to TRBJ2-7, with no clear D. CDR1 and CDR2 (germline): SGHTA, FQGNSA. Trimming pared 4 bases from V and 8 bases from J, leaving 12 bases between. The CDR3 is 12 amino acids. The CDR3, as DNA: TGTGCCAGCAGCTCTAAGTCGCCAAAGCAGTACTTC. Translated, it gives CASSSKSPKQYF.